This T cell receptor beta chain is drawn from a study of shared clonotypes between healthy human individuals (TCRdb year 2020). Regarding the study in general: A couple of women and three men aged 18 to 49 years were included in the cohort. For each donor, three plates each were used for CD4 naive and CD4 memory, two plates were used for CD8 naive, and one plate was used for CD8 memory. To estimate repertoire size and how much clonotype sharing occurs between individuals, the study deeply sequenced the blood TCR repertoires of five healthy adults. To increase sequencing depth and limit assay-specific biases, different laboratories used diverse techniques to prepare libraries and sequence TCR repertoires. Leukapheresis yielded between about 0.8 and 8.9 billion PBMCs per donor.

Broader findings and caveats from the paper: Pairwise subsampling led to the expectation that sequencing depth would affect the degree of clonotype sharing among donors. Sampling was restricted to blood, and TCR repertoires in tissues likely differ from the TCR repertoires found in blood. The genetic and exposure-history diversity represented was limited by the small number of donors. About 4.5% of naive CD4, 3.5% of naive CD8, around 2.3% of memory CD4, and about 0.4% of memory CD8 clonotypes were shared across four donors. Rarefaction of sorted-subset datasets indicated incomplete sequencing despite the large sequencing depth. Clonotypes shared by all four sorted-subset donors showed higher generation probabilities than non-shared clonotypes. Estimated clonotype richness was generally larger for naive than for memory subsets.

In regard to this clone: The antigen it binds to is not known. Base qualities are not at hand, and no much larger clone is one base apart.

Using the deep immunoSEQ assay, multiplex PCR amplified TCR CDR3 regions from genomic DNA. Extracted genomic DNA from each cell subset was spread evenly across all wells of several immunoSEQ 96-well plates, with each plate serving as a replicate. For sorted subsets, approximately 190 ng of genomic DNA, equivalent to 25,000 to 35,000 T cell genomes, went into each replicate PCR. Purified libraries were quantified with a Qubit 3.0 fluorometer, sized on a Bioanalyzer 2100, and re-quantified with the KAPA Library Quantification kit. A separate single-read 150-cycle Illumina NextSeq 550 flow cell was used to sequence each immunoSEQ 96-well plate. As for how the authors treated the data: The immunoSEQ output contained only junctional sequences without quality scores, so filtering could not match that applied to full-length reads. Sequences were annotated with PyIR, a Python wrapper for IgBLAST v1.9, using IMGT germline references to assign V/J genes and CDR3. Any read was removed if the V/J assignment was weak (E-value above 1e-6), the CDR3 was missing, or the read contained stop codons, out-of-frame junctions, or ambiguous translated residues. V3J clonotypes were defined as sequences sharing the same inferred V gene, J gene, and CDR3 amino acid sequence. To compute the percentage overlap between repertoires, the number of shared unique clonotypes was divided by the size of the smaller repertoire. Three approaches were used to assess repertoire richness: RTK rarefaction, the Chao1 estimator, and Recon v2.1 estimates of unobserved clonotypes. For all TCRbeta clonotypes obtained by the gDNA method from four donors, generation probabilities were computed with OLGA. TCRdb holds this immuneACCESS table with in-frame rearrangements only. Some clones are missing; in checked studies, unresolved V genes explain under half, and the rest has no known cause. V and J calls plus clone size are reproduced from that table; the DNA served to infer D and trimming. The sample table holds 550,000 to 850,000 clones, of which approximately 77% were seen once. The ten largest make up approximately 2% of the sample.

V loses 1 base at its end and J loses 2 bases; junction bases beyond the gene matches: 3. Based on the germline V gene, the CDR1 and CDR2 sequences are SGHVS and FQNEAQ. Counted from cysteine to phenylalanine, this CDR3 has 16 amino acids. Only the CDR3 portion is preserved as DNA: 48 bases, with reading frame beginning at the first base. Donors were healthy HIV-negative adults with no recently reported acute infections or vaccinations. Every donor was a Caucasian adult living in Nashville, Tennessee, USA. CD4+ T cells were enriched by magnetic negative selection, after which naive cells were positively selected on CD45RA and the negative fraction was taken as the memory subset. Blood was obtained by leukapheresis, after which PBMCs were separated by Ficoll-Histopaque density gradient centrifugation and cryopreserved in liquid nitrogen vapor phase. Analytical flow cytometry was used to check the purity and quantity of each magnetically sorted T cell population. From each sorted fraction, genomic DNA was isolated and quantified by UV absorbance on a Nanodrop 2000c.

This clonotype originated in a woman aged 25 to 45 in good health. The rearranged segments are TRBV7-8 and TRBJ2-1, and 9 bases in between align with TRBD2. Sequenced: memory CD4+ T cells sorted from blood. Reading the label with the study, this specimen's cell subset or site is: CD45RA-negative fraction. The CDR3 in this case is CASSLEVAGAYNEQFF. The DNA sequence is TGTGCCAGCAGCTTAGAGGTAGCGGGGGCCTACAATGAGCAGTTCTTC. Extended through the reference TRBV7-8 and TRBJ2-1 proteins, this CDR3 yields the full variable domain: GAGVSQSPRYKVAKRGQDVALRCDPISGHVSLFWYQQALGQGPEFLTYFQNEAQLDKSGLPSDRFFAERPEGSVSTLKIQRTQQEDSAVYLCASSLEVAGAYNEQFFGPGTRLTVL.